The clone carrying this TCR beta chain appeared a few times. V was shortened by 4 bases and J by 8 bases, with 11 bases between the two germline ends. The CDR3 spans 13 residues. Per germline, CDR1 MGHRA and CDR2 YSYEKL. The sample is drawn from a study of blood T cell repertoires in COVID-19. Study-wide context: Acute-phase and convalescent COVID-19 samples originated in the United States, Italy and Spain.

Only in-frame clones appear in the TCRdb table, and some are missing; sequencing was by immunoSEQ multiplex PCR. The sample carries 200,000 to 250,000 clones, 86% recorded once. The clonotype comes from a woman in her 30s who had recovered from COVID-19. The sample consisted of peripheral blood. The rearrangement links TRBV4-1 to TRBJ1-4; D not certain. The CDR3 coding sequence is TGCGCCAGCAGCCGCGTTCGTCTGGAAAAACTGTTTTTT. Translated, it gives CASSRVRLEKLFF.